These 14 T cell receptor beta chains originate from one sample sequenced in a study of T cells in localized non-small cell lung cancer. Produced via immunoSEQ multiplex PCR; TCRdb's table is partial and in-frame only. The sample has under 40,000 clones; approximately 93% are singletons. Sequencing used peripheral blood, obtained before any cancer treatment. These receptors came from a female donor aged 60 or older with stage I lung adenocarcinoma.

V and J are TRBV27 and TRBJ2-2; no clear D. Trimming removed 3 bases from V and 0 bases from J, with 14 bases in between. The CDR3 has 17 residues. Germline V gene sequence: CDR1 MNHEY, CDR2 SMNVEV (reference sequence). The CDR3 region is CASSLETTTANTGELFF. The CDR3 DNA reads as TGTGCCAGCAGTTTGGAGACAACCACCGCGAACACCGGGGAGCTGTTTTTT.

The chain joins TRBV19 to TRBJ2-2; D is uncertain. The V gene's germline CDR1 is LNHDA and CDR2 SQIVND (reference sequence). V lost 5 bases and J lost 1, with 11 bases in between. This CDR3 spans 15 amino acids. The CDR3 spells CASSPRTVNTGELFF. CDR3 sequence (DNA): TGTGCCAGTAGTCCGCGGACGGTGAACACCGGGGAGCTGTTTTTT. The entire variable domain, with the rest obtained from reference TRBV19 and TRBJ2-2, is as follows: DGGITQSPKYLFRKEGQNVTLSCEQNLNHDAMYWYRQDPGQGLRLIYYSQIVNDFQKGDIAEGYSVSREKKESFPLTVTSAQKNPTAFYLCASSPRTVNTGELFFGEGSRLTVL.

The rearrangement uses TRBV7-3 and TRBJ2-3; D may be TRBD1 (5 bases). Trimming removed 1 base from V and 5 bases from J, with 10 bases in between. Germline V gene lookup returns CDR1 SGHTA and CDR2 FQGTGA. CDR3 length: 14 residues. As DNA, the CDR3 is TGTGCCAGCAGCTTAAGCAGGGCGTTAGATACGCAGTATTTT. This encodes CASSLSRALDTQYF.

This chain joins TRBV7-8 and TRBJ1-5, with 8 bases fitting TRBD1. V gave up 4 bases and J gave up 6 bases; unmatched junction bases: 8. The CDR3 length is 15 residues. Germline assignment: CDR1 SGHVS and CDR2 FQNEAQ. The CDR3, as DNA: TGTGCCAGCAGCTCGCCGACAGGGGTCGGTCAGCCCCAGCATTTT. Encoded protein: CASSSPTGVGQPQHF.

Here the CDR3 reads CASSVGTGSEAFF. Here the CDR3 DNA reads TGTGCCAGCAGCGTAGGGACAGGGTCTGAAGCTTTCTTT. The chain has TRBV9 and TRBJ1-1; 8 nucleotides align to TRBD1. The germline CDR1 and CDR2 sequences are SGDLS and YYNGEE. The CDR3 extends over 13 amino acids. V lost 0 bases to trimming and J lost 6 bases; unmatched junction nucleotides: 1.

The rearrangement joins TRBV28 to TRBJ1-2, with D unclear. CDR3 length equals 10 residues. V was pared by 8 bases and J by 4 bases, with 5 bases between. CDR1 and CDR2 from the germline V gene are MDHEN and SYDVKM. CDR3 amino acids: CASESYGYTF. The CDR3 DNA sequence: TGTGCCAGCGAGAGCTATGGCTACACCTTC.

The chain couples TRBV7-3 to TRBJ2-1; perhaps TRBD1 as D (5 bases). Trimming took off 2 bases at V and 4 bases at J, with 15 bases between the two ends. The CDR3 has 16 amino acids. Germline-derived CDR1 and CDR2 are SGHTA and FQGTGA. CDR3 in amino acids: CASSLGATRLYNEQFF. As DNA, the CDR3 is TGTGCCAGCAGCTTAGGGGCCACCCGCCTGTACAATGAGCAGTTCTTC.

This chain's CDR3 is CASSDPLAGGKNIQYF. The CDR3 coding sequence is TGTGCCAGCAGTGACCCACTAGCGGGAGGAAAAAACATTCAGTACTTC. This rearrangement joins TRBV6-1 to TRBJ2-4; TRBD2 matches 12 bases. The CDR3 has 16 residues. The germline V gene has CDR1 MNHNS and CDR2 SASEGT. V gave up 3 bases and J gave up 4 bases; unmatched junction bases: 4.

CDR3 residues: CASSLNSPGGPLNTEAFF. The CDR3 nucleotides are TGTGCCAGCTCACTCAATTCCCCTGGGGGTCCCCTGAACACTGAAGCTTTCTTT. The J gene is TRBJ1-1, the V gene TRBV18, with a tentative D call TRBD1 (5 bases). The CDR3 runs 18 residues. From germline, CDR1 is KGHSH and CDR2 LQKENI. V gave up 4 bases and J gave up 0 bases, with 21 bases separating them. Complete variable domain (other parts from reference TRBV18 and TRBJ1-1): NAGVMQNPRHLVRRRGQEARLRCSPMKGHSHVYWYRQLPEEGLKFMVYLQKENIIDESGMPKERFSAEFPKEGPSILRIQQVVRGDSAAYFCASSLNSPGGPLNTEAFFGQGTRLTVV.

The chain combines TRBV28 with TRBJ1-2; D uncertain. Germline-derived CDR1 and CDR2 are MDHEN and SYDVKM. V shed 5 bases and J shed 11 bases, with 15 bases lying between them. The CDR3 runs 12 residues. CDR3 DNA: TGTGCCAGCAGTAAAGTCGACCAAAATTACACCTTC. It yields the protein CASSKVDQNYTF.

This clone was seen once. This sequence joins TRBV27 and TRBJ2-7; 10 nucleotides align to TRBD1. The junction had 17 bases not matched to a gene; V was cut back by 6 bases and J by 6 bases. Germline CDR1 and CDR2: MNHEY and SMNVEV (reference sequence). CDR3 length: 17 residues. CDR3 sequence: CASSVGTGQGPSAEQYF. CDR3 DNA: TGTGCCAGCAGCGTAGGTACGGGACAGGGGCCTTCCGCCGAGCAGTACTTC.

The chain carries TRBV7-9 and TRBJ2-2, with TRBD1 as a possible D gene (5 bases). There are 14 residues in the CDR3. V was trimmed by 4 bases and J by 1 base, leaving 7 bases between them. The germline CDR1 and CDR2 sequences are SEHNR and FQNEAQ (reference sequence). The CDR3 region has the DNA TGTGCCAGCAGCTCTACAGGGAACACCGGGGAGCTGTTTTTT. This codes for CASSSTGNTGELFF.

This chain links TRBV5-1 with TRBJ2-1; TRBD1 might be the D (5 bases). Germline CDR1 SGHRS, CDR2 YFSETQ. This CDR3 has 14 residues. V was cut by 4 bases and J by 0 bases, with 8 bases left in between. The CDR3 DNA follows: TGCGCCAGCAGCCGACAGAGCTCCTACAATGAGCAGTTCTTC. It specifies CASSRQSSYNEQFF.

The gene calls are TRBV4-1 and TRBJ2-3, with a tentative D call TRBD2 (5 bases). V was trimmed by 1 base and J by 6 bases, leaving 17 bases between them. CDR3 length: 16 amino acids. Germline V gene data show CDR1 as MGHRA and CDR2 as YSYEKL. For the CDR3, the DNA is TGCGCCAGCAGCCAAGGGGTAGCGCGGACGAGGGATACGCAGTATTTT. Protein: CASSQGVARTRDTQYF.